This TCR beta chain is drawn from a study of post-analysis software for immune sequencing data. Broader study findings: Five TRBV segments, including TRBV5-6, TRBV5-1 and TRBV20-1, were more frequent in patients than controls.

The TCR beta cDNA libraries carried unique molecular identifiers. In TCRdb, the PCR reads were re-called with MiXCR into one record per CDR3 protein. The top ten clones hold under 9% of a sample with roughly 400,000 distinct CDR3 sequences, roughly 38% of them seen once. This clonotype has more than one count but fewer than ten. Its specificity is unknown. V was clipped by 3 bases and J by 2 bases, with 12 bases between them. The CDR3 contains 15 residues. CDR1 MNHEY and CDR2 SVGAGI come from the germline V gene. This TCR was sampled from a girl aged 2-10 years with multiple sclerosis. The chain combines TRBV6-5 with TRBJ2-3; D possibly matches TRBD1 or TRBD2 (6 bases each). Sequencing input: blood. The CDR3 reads CASSYKGGPTDTQYF. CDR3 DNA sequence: TGTGCCAGCAGTTATAAGGGGGGCCCCACAGATACGCAGTATTTT.